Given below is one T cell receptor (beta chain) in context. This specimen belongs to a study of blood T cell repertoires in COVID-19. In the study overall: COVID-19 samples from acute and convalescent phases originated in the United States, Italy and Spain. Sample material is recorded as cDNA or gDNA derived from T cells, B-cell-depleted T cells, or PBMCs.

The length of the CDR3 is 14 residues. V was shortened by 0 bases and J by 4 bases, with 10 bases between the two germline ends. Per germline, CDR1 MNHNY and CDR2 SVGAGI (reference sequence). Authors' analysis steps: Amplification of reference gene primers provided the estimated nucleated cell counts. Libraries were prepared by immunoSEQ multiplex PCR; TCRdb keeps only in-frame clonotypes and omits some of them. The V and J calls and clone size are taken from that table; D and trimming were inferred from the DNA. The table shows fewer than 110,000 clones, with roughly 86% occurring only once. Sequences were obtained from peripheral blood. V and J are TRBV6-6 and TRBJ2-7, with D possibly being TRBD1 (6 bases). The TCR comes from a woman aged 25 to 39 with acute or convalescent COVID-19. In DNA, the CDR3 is TGTGCCAGCAGTTACTCGCAGGACAGTTACGAGCAGTACTTC. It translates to CASSYSQDSYEQYF.